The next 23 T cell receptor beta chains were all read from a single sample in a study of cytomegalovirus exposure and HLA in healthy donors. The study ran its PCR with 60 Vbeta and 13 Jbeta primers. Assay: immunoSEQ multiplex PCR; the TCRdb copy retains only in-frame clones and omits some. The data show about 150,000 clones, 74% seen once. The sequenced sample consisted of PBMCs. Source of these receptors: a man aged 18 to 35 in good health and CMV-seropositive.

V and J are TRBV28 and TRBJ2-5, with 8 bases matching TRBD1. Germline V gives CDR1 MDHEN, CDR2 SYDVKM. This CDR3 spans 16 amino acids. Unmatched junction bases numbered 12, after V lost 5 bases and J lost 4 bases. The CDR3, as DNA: TGTGCCAGCAGTGACCCACAGGGGGGTTGGATAGAGACCCAGTACTTC. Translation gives CASSDPQGGWIETQYF.

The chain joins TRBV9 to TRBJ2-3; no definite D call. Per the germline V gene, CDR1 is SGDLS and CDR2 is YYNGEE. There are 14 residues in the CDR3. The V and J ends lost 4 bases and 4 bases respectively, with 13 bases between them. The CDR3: CASSPRLGSDTQYF. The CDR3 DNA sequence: TGTGCCAGCAGCCCCCGGTTGGGCTCAGATACGCAGTATTTT.

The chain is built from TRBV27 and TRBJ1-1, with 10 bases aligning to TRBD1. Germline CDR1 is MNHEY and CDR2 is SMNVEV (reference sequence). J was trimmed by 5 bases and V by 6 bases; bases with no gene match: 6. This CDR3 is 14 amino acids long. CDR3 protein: CASSRWGQGTEAFF. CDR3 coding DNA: TGTGCCAGCAGCCGTTGGGGACAGGGGACTGAAGCTTTCTTT.

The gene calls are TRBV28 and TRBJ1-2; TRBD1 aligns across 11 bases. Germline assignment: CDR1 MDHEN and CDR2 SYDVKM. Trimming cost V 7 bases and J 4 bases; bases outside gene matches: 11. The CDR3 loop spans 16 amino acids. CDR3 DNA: TGTGCCAGCATCCATCCCGGGACAGGGGGGGTCTATGGCTACACCTTC. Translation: CASIHPGTGGVYGYTF.

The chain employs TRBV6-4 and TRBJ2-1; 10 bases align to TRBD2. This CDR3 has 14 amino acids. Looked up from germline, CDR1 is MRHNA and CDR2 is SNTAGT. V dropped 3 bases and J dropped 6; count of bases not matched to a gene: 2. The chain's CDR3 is CASSEIAGGNEQFF. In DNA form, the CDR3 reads TGTGCCAGCAGTGAAATAGCGGGAGGCAATGAGCAGTTCTTC.

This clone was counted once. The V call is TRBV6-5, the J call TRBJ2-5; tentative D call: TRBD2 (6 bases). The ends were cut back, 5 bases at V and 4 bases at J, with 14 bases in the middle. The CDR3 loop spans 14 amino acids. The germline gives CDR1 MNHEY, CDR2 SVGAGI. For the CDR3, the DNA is TGTGCCAGCAGTCGCCACGGGGGTGGAGAGACCCAGTACTTC. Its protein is CASSRHGGGETQYF.

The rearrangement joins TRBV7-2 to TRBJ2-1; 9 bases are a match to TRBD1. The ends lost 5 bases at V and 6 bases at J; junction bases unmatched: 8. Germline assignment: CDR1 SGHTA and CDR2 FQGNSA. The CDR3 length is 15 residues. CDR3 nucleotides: TGTGCCAGCAGCCCATGGGACAGGGTGGTCAATGAGCAGTTCTTC. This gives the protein CASSPWDRVVNEQFF.

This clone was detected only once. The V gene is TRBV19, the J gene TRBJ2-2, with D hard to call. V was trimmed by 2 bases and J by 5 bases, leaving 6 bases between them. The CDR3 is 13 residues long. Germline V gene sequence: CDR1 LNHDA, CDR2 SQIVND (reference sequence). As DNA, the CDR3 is TGTGCCAGTAGTATATCCCGTACCGGGGAGCTGTTTTTT. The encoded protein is CASSISRTGELFF.

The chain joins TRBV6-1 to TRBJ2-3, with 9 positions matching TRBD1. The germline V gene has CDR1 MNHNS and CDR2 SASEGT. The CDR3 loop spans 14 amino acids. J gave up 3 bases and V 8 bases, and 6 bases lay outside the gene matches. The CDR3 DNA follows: TGTGCCAGCCGGGACAGGGTCTATACAGATACGCAGTATTTT. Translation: CASRDRVYTDTQYF.

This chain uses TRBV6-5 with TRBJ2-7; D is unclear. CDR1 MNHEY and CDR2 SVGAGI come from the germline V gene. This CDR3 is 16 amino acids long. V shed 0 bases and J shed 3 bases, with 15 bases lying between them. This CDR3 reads CASSYSSGSVYYEQYF. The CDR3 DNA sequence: TGTGCCAGCAGTTACTCGAGTGGTTCGGTTTACTACGAGCAGTACTTC.

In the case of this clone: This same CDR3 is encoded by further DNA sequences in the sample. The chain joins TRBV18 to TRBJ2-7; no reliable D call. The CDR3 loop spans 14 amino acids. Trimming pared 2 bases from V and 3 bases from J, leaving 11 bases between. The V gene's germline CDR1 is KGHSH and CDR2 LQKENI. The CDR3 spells CASSPTSDNYEQYF. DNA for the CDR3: TGTGCCAGCTCACCAACCTCCGACAACTACGAGCAGTACTTC. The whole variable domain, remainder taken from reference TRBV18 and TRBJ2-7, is NAGVMQNPRHLVRRRGQEARLRCSPMKGHSHVYWYRQLPEEGLKFMVYLQKENIIDESGMPKERFSAEFPKEGPSILRIQQVVRGDSAAYFCASSPTSDNYEQYFGPGTRLTVT.

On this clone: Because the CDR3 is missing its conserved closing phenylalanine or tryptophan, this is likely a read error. The CDR3 sequence: CASSQDRGTYGYTS. DNA for the CDR3: TGTGCCAGCAGCCAAGACAGGGGAACCTATGGCTACACCTCC. The chain is built from TRBV14 and TRBJ1-2; D may be TRBD1 (6 bases). The CDR3 has 14 residues. Trimming left V 0 bases short and J 4 bases short, with 9 bases between. Germline lookup yields CDR1 SGHDN and CDR2 FVKESK.

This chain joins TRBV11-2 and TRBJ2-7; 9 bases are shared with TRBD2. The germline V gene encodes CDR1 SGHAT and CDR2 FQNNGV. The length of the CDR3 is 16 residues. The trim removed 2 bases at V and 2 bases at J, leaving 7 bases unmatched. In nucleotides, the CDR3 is TGTGCCAGCAGCTTATCGCGGCTAGCGGGGACCTACGAGCAGTACTTC. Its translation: CASSLSRLAGTYEQYF.

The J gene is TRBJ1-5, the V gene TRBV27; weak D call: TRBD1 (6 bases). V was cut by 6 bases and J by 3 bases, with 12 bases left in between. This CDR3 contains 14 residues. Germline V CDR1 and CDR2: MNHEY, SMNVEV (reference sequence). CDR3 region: CASSPRGSNQPQHF. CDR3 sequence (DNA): TGTGCCAGCAGCCCGAGGGGGTCCAATCAGCCCCAGCATTTT.

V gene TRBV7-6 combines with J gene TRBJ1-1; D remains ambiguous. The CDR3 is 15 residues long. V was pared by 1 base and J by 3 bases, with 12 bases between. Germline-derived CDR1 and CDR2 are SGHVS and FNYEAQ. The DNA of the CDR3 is TGTGCCAGCAGCTTAGGGGGAGGGTGGGACACTGAAGCTTTCTTT. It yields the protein CASSLGGGWDTEAFF. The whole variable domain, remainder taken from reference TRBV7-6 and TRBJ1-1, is GAGVSQSPRYKVTKRGQDVALRCDPISGHVSLYWYRQALGQGPEFLTYFNYEAQQDKSGLPNDRFSAERPEGSISTLTIQRTEQRDSAMYRCASSLGGGWDTEAFFGQGTRLTVV.

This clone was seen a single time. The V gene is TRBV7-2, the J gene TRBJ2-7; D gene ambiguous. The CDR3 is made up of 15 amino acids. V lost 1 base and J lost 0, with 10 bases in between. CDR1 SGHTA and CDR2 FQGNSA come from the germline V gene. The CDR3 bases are TGTGCCAGCAGCTTAGACTTTTGGTCCTCCTACGAGCAGTACTTC. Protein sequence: CASSLDFWSSYEQYF. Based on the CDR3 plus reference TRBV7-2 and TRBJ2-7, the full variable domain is GAGVSQSPSNKVTEKGKDVELRCDPISGHTALYWYRQSLGQGLEFLIYFQGNSAPDKSGLPSDRFSAERTGGSVSTLTIQRTQQEDSAVYLCASSLDFWSSYEQYFGPGTRLTVT.

CDR3 DNA: TGTGCCAGCAGCGGACAGGCTATCTACAATCAGCCCCAGCATTTT. This sequence encodes CASSGQAIYNQPQHF. V usage is TRBV7-2 and J usage is TRBJ1-5; 7 nucleotides match TRBD1. From germline, CDR1 is SGHTA and CDR2 FQGNSA. The CDR3 has 15 residues. The ends lost 5 bases at V and 3 bases at J; junction bases unmatched: 7.

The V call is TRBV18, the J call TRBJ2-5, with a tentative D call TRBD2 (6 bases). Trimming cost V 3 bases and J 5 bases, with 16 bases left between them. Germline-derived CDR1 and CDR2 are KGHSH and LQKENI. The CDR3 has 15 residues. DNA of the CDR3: TGTGCCAGCTCACCTCCGGGACTGAGGCGGGAGACCCAGTACTTC. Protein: CASSPPGLRRETQYF.

CDR3 in DNA: TGTGCCAGCAGCACAGGGACTAGCGGTTACTACAATGAGCAGTTCTTC. It translates to CASSTGTSGYYNEQFF. V gene TRBV7-6 combines with J gene TRBJ2-1; 11 nucleotides agree with TRBD2. The ends lost 5 bases at V and 3 bases at J; junction bases unmatched: 6. The CDR3 runs 16 residues. Germline loops: CDR1 SGHVS, CDR2 FNYEAQ. The entire variable domain, with the rest obtained from reference TRBV7-6 and TRBJ2-1, is as follows: GAGVSQSPRYKVTKRGQDVALRCDPISGHVSLYWYRQALGQGPEFLTYFNYEAQQDKSGLPNDRFSAERPEGSISTLTIQRTEQRDSAMYRCASSTGTSGYYNEQFFGPGTRLTVL.

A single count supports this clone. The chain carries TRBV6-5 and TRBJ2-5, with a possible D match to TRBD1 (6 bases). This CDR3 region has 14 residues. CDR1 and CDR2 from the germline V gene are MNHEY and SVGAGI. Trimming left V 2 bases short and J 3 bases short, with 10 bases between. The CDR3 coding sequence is TGTGCCAGCAGTTACAGGACAGCTGAAGAGACCCAGTACTTC. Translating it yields CASSYRTAEETQYF.

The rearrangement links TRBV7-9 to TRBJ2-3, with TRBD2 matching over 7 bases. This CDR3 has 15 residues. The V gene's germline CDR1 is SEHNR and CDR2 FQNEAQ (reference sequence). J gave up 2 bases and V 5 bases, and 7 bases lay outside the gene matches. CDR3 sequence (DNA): TGTGCCAGCAGCCCAGCCCTAGCGGACACAGATACGCAGTATTTT. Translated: CASSPALADTDTQYF.

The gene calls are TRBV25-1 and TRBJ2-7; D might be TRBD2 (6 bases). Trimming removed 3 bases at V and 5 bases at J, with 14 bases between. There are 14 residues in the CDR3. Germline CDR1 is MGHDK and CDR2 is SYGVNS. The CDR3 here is CASSDPGGRHEQYF. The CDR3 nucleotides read TGTGCCAGCAGTGACCCTGGAGGGCGGCACGAGCAGTACTTC.

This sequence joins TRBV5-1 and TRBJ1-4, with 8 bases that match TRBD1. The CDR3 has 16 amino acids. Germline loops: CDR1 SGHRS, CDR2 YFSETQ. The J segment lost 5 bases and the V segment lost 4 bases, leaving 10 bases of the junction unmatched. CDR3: CASSGPGTGQNEKLFF. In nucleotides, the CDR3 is TGCGCCAGCAGCGGCCCCGGGACAGGCCAAAATGAAAAACTGTTTTTT.